This T cell receptor beta chain comes out of a study of cytomegalovirus exposure and HLA in healthy donors. Study-level findings and limits: Several top significant clusters appeared, in a later analysis, to be linked to common viral pathogens. An analysis was carried out later, and it reportedly showed fewer N-insertions in an Asian-associated ancestry cluster than the approximately 670-donor mean. Some public TCRs appeared in many individuals, while most sequences were rare.

The PCR used 60 Vbeta and 13 Jbeta primers. Clones were sequenced by immunoSEQ multiplex PCR, and TCRdb holds only the in-frame ones, with some missing. This table has 95,000 to 100,000 clones, approximately 76% appearing once. The sample holds one count of this clone. Its antigen is still unknown. This specimen includes other DNA sequences encoding the same CDR3. The origin of this receptor is a middle-aged man in good health and CMV-seronegative. Specimen: PBMCs.

CDR3 nucleotide sequence: TGTGCCAGCAGTTACGGACAGGGCGGGCAGCCCCAGCATTTT. Translating gives CASSYGQGGQPQHF. The chain uses TRBV6-6 and TRBJ1-5; 8 bases are a match to TRBD1. V was pared by 2 bases and J by 7 bases, with 4 bases of the junction left unmatched. The germline gives CDR1 MNHNY, CDR2 SVGAGI (reference sequence). The CDR3 spans 14 residues.